This TCR beta chain emerged from a study of regulatory T cells in long-lasting Graves disease. This clonotype was observed a handful of times. Its antigen is not identified. Time point specified: persistent/refractory GD, antithyroid drugs over 5 years with positive TRAb. RNA isolated from PBMCs was used to make the TCR library. The authors diagnosed Graves' disease using American Thyroid Association guidelines. Study-level points and caveats: Samples came from peripheral blood alone, without thyroid tissue. There was favoring of TRBV28, TRBJ1-2 and TRBJ2-5 in persistent disease. A limited number of samples was an acknowledged limitation.

The V end was cut by 5 bases, the J end by 2 bases, with 12 bases between. The CDR3 length is 14 residues. The V gene's germline CDR1 is SGHNT and CDR2 YENEEA. Sequencing libraries for TCR beta were prepared with iRepertoire HTBI primers and Arm-PCR of CDR3 regions. Via MiXCR, TCRdb re-called the multiplex PCR reads, giving one row per CDR3 protein. Here the sample spans 500,000 to 700,000 distinct CDR3 sequences, around 30% being singletons. This sequence joins TRBV11-3 and TRBJ1-1, with D possibly matching TRBD1 (5 bases). This specimen was peripheral blood mononuclear cells (PBMCs), taken when the disease was refractory, from a patient treated with antithyroid drugs. The clonotype comes from a female donor with Graves disease. CDR3 in amino acids: CASSLQGDNTEAFF. The CDR3 nucleotides are TGTGCCAGCAGCCTTCAAGGGGATAACACTGAAGCTTTCTTT.